This TCR beta chain stems from a study of CD8 T cells in ankylosing spondylitis. Study-level findings and limits: Past studies reported some motif variants in reactive arthritis synovial fluid and blood.

TCRdb used MiXCR to reprocess the 5' RACE reads, holding one entry per CDR3 protein. The sample lists approximately 260,000 distinct CDR3 sequences, about 18% seen once, with around 30% in the top ten. The CDR3 is 15 residues long. Germline values: CDR1 SGHDT, CDR2 YYEEEE. V lost 1 base, J lost 9 bases, and 6 bases stayed unmatched. Concerning this clonotype: Its antigen is not identified.

The clonotype was recovered from a male donor with ankylosing spondylitis or in good health (not recorded which). Sequencing input: blood, either unsorted or a sorted T cell fraction (not recorded which). This chain uses TRBV5-6 with TRBJ2-3; 12 bases map to TRBD2. CDR3 coding DNA: TGTGCCAGCAGCTTGATACTAGCGGGAGGAGGGACGCAGTATTTT. This translates into CASSLILAGGGTQYF. Full variable domain (rest looked up from reference TRBV5-6 and TRBJ2-3): DAGVTQSPTHLIKTRGQQVTLRCSPKSGHDTVSWYQQALGQGPQFIFQYYEEEERQRGNFPDRFSGHQFPNYSSELNVNALLLGDSALYLCASSLILAGGGTQYFGPGTRLTVL.